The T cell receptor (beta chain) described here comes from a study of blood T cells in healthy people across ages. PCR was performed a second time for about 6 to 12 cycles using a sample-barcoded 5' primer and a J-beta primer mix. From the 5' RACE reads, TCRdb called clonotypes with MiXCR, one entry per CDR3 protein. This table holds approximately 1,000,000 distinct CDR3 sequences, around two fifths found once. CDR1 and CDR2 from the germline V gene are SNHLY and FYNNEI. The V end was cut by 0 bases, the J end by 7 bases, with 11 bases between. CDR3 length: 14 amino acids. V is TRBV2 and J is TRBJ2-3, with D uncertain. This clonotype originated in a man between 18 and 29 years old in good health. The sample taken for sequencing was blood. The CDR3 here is CASSEAELGNTQYF. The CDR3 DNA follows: TGTGCCAGCAGTGAAGCGGAGCTGGGAAATACGCAGTATTTT.